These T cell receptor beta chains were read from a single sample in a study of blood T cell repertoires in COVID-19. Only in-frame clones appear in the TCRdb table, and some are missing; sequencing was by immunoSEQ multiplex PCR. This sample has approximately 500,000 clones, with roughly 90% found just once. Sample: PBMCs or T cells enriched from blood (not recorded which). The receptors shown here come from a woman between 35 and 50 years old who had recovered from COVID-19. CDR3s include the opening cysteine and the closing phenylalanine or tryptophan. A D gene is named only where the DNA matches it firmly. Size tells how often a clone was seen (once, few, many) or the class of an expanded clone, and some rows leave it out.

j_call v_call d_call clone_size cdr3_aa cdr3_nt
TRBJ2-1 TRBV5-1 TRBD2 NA CASSLVAGGPHEQFF TGCGCCAGCAGCTTGGTCGCGGGAGGGCCTCATGAGCAGTTCTTC
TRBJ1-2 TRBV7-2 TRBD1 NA CASSPGQGVGYTF TGTGCCAGCAGCCCTGGACAGGGTGTGGGCTACACCTTC
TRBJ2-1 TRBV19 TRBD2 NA CATAPGGGGTSGYNEQFF TGTGCCACCGCTCCCGGGGGGGGCGGGACTAGCGGCTACAATGAGCAGTTCTTC
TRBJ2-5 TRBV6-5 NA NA CAASEVRGQTQYF TGTGCTGCCAGCGAGGTCCGCGGCCAGACCCAGTACTTC
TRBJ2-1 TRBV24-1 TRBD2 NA CATSDRGTSGRRNEQFF TGTGCCACCAGTGATCGCGGGACTAGCGGGAGGAGGAATGAGCAGTTCTTC
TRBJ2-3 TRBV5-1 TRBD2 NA CASTRLAGGTDTQYF TGCGCCAGCACCCGTCTAGCGGGGGGCACAGATACGCAGTATTTT
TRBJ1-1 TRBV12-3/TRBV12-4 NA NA CASRMTPNTEAFF TGTGCCAGCAGAATGACACCGAACACTGAAGCTTTCTTT
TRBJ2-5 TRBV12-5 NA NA CATGNPQRSETQYF TGTGCTACCGGAAACCCACAGAGATCGGAGACCCAGTACTTC
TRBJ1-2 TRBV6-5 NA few CASADHYGYTF TGTGCCAGCGCAGATCACTATGGCTACACCTTC
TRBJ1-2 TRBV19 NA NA CASSNDRSVYTF TGTGCCAGTAGTAACGACAGGTCGGTCTACACCTTC
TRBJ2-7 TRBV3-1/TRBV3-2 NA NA CASSQVAGDLYEQYF TGTGCCAGCAGCCAAGTCGCAGGGGACCTCTACGAGCAGTACTTC
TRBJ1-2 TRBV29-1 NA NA CSVEERDNFYGYTF TGCAGCGTTGAAGAACGCGACAACTTCTATGGCTACACCTTC
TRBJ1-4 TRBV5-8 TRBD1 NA CASSLGQGYEKLFF TGTGCCAGCAGCTTGGGACAGGGATATGAAAAACTGTTTTTT
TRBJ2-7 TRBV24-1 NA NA CATSDYHSYEQYF TGTGCCACCAGTGATTATCACTCGTACGAGCAGTACTTC
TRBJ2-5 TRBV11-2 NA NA CASSLAYQETQYF TGTGCCAGCAGCTTAGCGTACCAAGAGACCCAGTACTTC
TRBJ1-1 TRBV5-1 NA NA CASSLSQGGSTEAFF TGCGCCAGCAGCCTATCACAGGGTGGGTCCACTGAAGCTTTCTTT
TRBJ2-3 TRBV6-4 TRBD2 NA CASSLTGRGTDTQYF TGTGCCAGCAGTCTAACCGGGAGGGGAACAGATACGCAGTATTTT
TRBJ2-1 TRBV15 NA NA CATSSGSRNEQFF TGTGCCACCAGCAGCGGGAGCCGCAATGAGCAGTTCTTC
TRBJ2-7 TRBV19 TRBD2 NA CASSIRLAGGPYEQYF TGTGCCAGTAGTATAAGACTAGCGGGAGGGCCCTACGAGCAGTACTTC
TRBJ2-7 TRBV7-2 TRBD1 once CASSPRTGLYEQYF TGTGCCAGCAGCCCGAGGACAGGTTTATACGAGCAGTACTTC
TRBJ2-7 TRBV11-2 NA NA CASSLEPGNEQYF TGTGCCAGCAGCTTAGAGCCAGGCAACGAGCAGTACTTC
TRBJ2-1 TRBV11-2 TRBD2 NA CASSWPGGRATSYNEQFF TGTGCCAGCAGCTGGCCCGGAGGGAGGGCAACCTCGTACAATGAGCAGTTCTTC
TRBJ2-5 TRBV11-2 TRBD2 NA CASSPTVGGLGETQYF TGTGCCAGCAGCCCCACGGTGGGAGGGTTGGGAGAGACCCAGTACTTC
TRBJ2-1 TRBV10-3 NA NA CAINPGDNEQFF TGTGCCATCAATCCAGGGGACAATGAGCAGTTCTTC
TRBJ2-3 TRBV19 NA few CASSKGGAGNTDTQYF TGTGCCAGTAGTAAAGGCGGGGCGGGAAATACAGATACGCAGTATTTT
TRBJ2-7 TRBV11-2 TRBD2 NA CASSQTALADYEQYF TGTGCCAGCAGCCAAACTGCACTAGCGGACTACGAGCAGTACTTC
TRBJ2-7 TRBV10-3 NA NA CAISANSYEQYF TGTGCCATCAGTGCTAACTCCTACGAGCAGTACTTC
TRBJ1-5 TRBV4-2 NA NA CASSQDHPSPIGNQPQHF TGTGCCAGCAGCCAAGATCATCCCTCCCCGATAGGCAATCAGCCCCAGCATTTT
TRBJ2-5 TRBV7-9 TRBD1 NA CASTTPGTDQETQYF TGTGCCAGCACCACCCCCGGGACAGACCAAGAGACCCAGTACTTC
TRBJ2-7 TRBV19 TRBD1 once CASSFGQGYEQYF TGTGCCAGTAGTTTCGGACAGGGCTACGAGCAGTACTTC
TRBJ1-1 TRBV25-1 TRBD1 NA CASSDGAGQGYTEAFF TGTGCCAGCAGTGATGGGGCGGGACAGGGGTACACTGAAGCTTTCTTT
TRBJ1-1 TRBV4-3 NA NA CASSQFTSTEAFF TGCGCCAGCAGCCAATTCACCAGCACTGAAGCTTTCTTT
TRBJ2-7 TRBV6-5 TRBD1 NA CASNSGTEPSREQYF TGTGCCAGCAATTCTGGGACAGAGCCTTCGAGAGAGCAGTACTTC
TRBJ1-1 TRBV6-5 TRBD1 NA CASRADRWNTEAFF TGTGCCAGCAGAGCGGACAGGTGGAACACTGAAGCTTTCTTT
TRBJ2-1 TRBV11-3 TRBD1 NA CASSLTNRGNEQFF TGTGCCAGCAGCTTAACCAACAGGGGCAATGAGCAGTTCTTC
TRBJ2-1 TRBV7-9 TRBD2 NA CASSFWTSGYNEQFF TGTGCCAGCAGCTTCTGGACTAGCGGCTACAATGAGCAGTTCTTC
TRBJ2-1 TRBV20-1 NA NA CSANRVEQFF TGCAGTGCCAACAGGGTGGAGCAGTTCTTC
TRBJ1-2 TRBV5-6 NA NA CASSLMAGEGYTF TGTGCCAGCAGCTTGATGGCAGGGGAAGGCTACACCTTC
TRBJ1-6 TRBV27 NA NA CASSLSSGESPLHF TGTGCCAGCAGTTTATCCTCAGGGGAATCACCCCTCCACTTT
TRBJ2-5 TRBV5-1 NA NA CASSLVGAETQYF TGCGCCAGCAGCTTGGTAGGGGCAGAGACCCAGTACTTC
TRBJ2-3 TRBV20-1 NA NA CSASESARGTDTQYF TGCAGTGCTAGTGAATCCGCCCGAGGAACAGATACGCAGTATTTT
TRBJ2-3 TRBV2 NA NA CASSADLPSTDTQYF TGTGCCAGCAGCGCGGACTTACCTAGCACAGATACGCAGTATTTT
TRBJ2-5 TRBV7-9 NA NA CASSFKSGTQETQYF TGTGCCAGCAGCTTTAAGTCCGGGACTCAAGAGACCCAGTACTTC
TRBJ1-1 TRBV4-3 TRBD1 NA CASSQDQSQGWNTEAFF TGCGCCAGCAGCCAAGACCAGTCACAGGGGTGGAACACTGAAGCTTTCTTT
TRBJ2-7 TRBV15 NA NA CATSRDLESYEQYF TGTGCCACCAGCAGAGATTTAGAATCCTACGAGCAGTACTTC
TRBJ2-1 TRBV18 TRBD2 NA CASSLLRTSGTNEQFF TGTGCCAGCTCACTCTTGAGGACTAGCGGGACGAATGAGCAGTTCTTC
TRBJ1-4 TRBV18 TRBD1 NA CASSPPGQANEKLFF TGTGCCAGCTCACCACCGGGACAGGCGAATGAAAAACTGTTTTTT
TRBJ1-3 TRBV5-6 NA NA CASSFPEGGPGNTIYF TGTGCCAGCAGCTTCCCCGAGGGGGGGCCTGGAAACACCATATATTTT
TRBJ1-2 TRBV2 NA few CASRGEDYGYTF TGTGCCAGCAGGGGGGAGGACTATGGCTACACCTTC
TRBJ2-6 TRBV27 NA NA CASTFLPSGANVLTF TGTGCCAGCACCTTCCTCCCTTCTGGGGCCAACGTCCTGACTTTC
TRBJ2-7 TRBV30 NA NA CAWTRTGYEQYF TGTGCCTGGACGCGAACGGGATACGAGCAGTACTTC
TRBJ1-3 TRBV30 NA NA CAWSKSSGNTIYF TGTGCCTGGAGTAAGTCGTCGGGGAACACCATATATTTT
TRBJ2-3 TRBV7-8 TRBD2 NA CASSFLRLAGGTDTQYF TGTGCCAGCAGCTTCCTAAGACTAGCGGGAGGGACAGATACGCAGTATTTT
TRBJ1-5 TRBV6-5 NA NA CASSYSNSGGTQPQHF TGTGCCAGCAGTTACTCGAATTCGGGGGGAACTCAGCCCCAGCATTTT
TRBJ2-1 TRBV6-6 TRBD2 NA CASSSLLGTSGRGLRGSGEQFF TGTGCCAGCAGCTCCCTACTCGGGACTAGCGGGAGGGGGCTCCGGGGCTCGGGAGAGCAGTTCTTC
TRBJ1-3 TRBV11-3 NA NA CASSLPGENTGNTIYF TGTGCCAGCAGCCTTCCGGGAGAGAACACTGGAAACACCATATATTTT
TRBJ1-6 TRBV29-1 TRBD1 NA CSVKDREAPLHF TGCAGCGTAAAGGACAGGGAGGCACCCCTCCACTTT
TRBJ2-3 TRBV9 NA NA CASSVRGINTQYF TGTGCCAGCAGCGTAAGGGGGATAAATACGCAGTATTTT
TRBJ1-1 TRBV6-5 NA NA CASSEGNTEAFF TGTGCCAGCAGCGAGGGGAACACTGAAGCTTTCTTT
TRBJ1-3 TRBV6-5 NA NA CASSRTSGNTIYF TGTGCCAGTTCGCGAACCTCTGGAAACACCATATATTTT